These 20 T cell receptor beta chains originate from one sample sequenced in a study of cytomegalovirus exposure and HLA in healthy donors. Clones were sequenced by immunoSEQ multiplex PCR, and TCRdb holds only the in-frame ones, with some missing. The sample includes hundreds of thousands of clones, 70% to 90% of them seen just once. Sequencing input: PBMCs. The receptors were gathered from a woman between 18 and 30 years old in good health and CMV-seronegative.

The chain joins TRBV4-2 to TRBJ2-1, with 9 bases aligning to TRBD2. Germline values: CDR1 LGHNA, CDR2 YNFKEQ. The CDR3 length is 16 residues. V dropped 1 base and J dropped 7; count of bases not matched to a gene: 8. In nucleotides, the CDR3 is TGTGCCAGCAGCCAAGTACTCCAGCGGGAGGTTAATGAGCAGTTCTTC. It encodes CASSQVLQREVNEQFF.

V gene TRBV5-1 combines with J gene TRBJ2-5; D possibly uses TRBD1 or TRBD2 (6 bases each). The CDR3 extends over 15 amino acids. Germline values: CDR1 SGHRS, CDR2 YFSETQ. V was cut by 4 bases and J by 5 bases, with 18 bases left in between. DNA for the CDR3: TGCGCCAGCAGCAACCCCTCCGGGGGCGAGGAGACCCAGTACTTC. It yields the protein CASSNPSGGEETQYF.

The CDR3 nucleotides read TGTGCCAGCAGTGTTACGTCCGGGATGGGGAACACTGAAGCTTTCTTT. It yields the protein CASSVTSGMGNTEAFF. This sequence joins TRBV6-1 and TRBJ1-1; no clear D. V was pared by 4 bases and J by 1 base, with 16 bases between. Per the germline V gene, CDR1 is MNHNS and CDR2 is SASEGT. CDR3 size: 16 residues.

The rearrangement links TRBV6-5 to TRBJ1-3; D not certain. The CDR3 sequence is 13 residues long. Trimming cost V 8 bases and J 4 bases, with 12 bases left between them. The germline V gene has CDR1 MNHEY and CDR2 SVGAGI. CDR3 sequence (DNA): TGTGCCAGCCGAAGAGGGTTAGGAAACACCATATATTTT. This translates into CASRRGLGNTIYF.

On this clone: It may be a read error: a sequence one base away is much more abundant. V and J are TRBV5-4 and TRBJ2-3; D is possibly TRBD1 (5 bases). The CDR3 loop spans 13 amino acids. Germline V gene data show CDR1 as SGHNT and CDR2 as YYREEE (reference sequence). V lost 5 bases and J 1 base, leaving 8 bases between the germline ends. CDR3 nucleotide sequence: TGTGCCAGCAGGGTAGGGGGCACAGATACGCAGTATTTT. Translation gives CASRVGGTDTQYF.

The genes are TRBV29-1 and TRBJ1-1; TRBD1 is a possible D gene (6 bases). The CDR3 is made up of 16 amino acids. CDR1 and CDR2 (germline): SQVTM, ANQGSEA. V lost 7 bases to trimming and J lost 6 bases, with 27 bases between them. The CDR3 nucleotides are TGCAGCGCAAAAAGGGGGGCCACGGGTCGGCAATCTGAAGCTTTCTTT. Protein: CSAKRGATGRQSEAFF.

The chain carries TRBV6-5 and TRBJ2-1; 10 bases map to TRBD2. The CDR3 contains 14 residues. The J segment lost 4 bases and the V segment lost 4 bases, leaving 1 base of the junction unmatched. From germline, CDR1 is MNHEY and CDR2 SVGAGI. CDR3 sequence: CASSSSGSYNEQFF. CDR3 bases: TGTGCCAGCAGTTCTAGCGGGAGTTACAATGAGCAGTTCTTC.

This chain joins TRBV7-8 and TRBJ2-3; a possible D gene is TRBD2 (7 bases). The CDR3 is 15 residues long. Germline CDR1 SGHVS, CDR2 FQNEAQ. Deletions cut 5 bases from V and 3 bases from J, with 15 bases between. The CDR3 DNA sequence: TGTGCCAGCAGCGCCTGGGGGGGCGAGACAGATACGCAGTATTTT. Amino acid sequence: CASSAWGGETDTQYF.

The chain uses TRBV10-3 and TRBJ1-5; a weak D match, TRBD1 (5 bases). V shed 3 bases and J shed 2 bases, with 14 bases lying between them. The CDR3 spans 16 residues. Germline-derived CDR1 and CDR2 are ENHRY and SYGVKD. CDR3 sequence: CAISEAEGKGNQPQHF. The CDR3 coding sequence is TGTGCCATCAGTGAAGCTGAGGGGAAGGGCAATCAGCCCCAGCATTTT.

This clone has a single count. The V call is TRBV6-6, the J call TRBJ2-1; D unresolved. Trimming left V 3 bases short and J 8 bases short, with 14 bases between. The CDR3 is 14 residues long. Germline lookup yields CDR1 MNHNY and CDR2 SVGAGI (reference sequence). The CDR3: CASSYPNPGDEQFF. The CDR3, as DNA: TGTGCCAGCAGTTATCCCAACCCGGGCGATGAGCAGTTCTTC.

The V gene is TRBV6-1, the J gene TRBJ2-7; D remains ambiguous. Per the germline V gene, CDR1 is MNHNS and CDR2 is SASEGT. Trimming removed 0 bases at V and 4 bases at J, with 13 bases between. The CDR3 runs to 15 residues. CDR3 DNA: TGTGCCAGCAGTGAAGCGGGCCAGCCAACTTACGAGCAGTACTTC. It is translated as CASSEAGQPTYEQYF.

This rearrangement joins TRBV6-1 to TRBJ1-2, with D possibly matching TRBD1 (5 bases). Trimming removed 4 bases at V and 8 bases at J, with 14 bases between. Germline V gene sequence: CDR1 MNHNS, CDR2 SASEGT. The CDR3 runs 13 residues. This CDR3 reads CASSGWGGGGYTF. The CDR3 region has the DNA TGTGCCAGCAGTGGGTGGGGGGGAGGCGGCTACACCTTC.

The chain has TRBV4-2 and TRBJ2-3; tentatively, D is TRBD2 (5 bases). Germline V gene data show CDR1 as LGHNA and CDR2 as YNFKEQ. This CDR3 has 13 amino acids. V was trimmed by 4 bases and J by 4 bases, leaving 9 bases between them. The chain's CDR3 is CASSRELADTQYF. The CDR3 region has the DNA TGTGCCAGCAGCCGGGAGCTTGCAGATACGCAGTATTTT.

The V gene is TRBV29-1, the J gene TRBJ1-1; tentatively, D is TRBD1 (6 bases). The CDR3 is made up of 12 amino acids. Per the germline V gene, CDR1 is SQVTM and CDR2 is ANQGSEA. Between the trimmed V and J ends, which lost 7 bases and 0 bases, there was a span of 9 bases. CDR3 loop: CSGGHMNTEAFF. In DNA, the CDR3 is TGCAGCGGGGGACACATGAACACTGAAGCTTTCTTT.

CDR3 sequence reads: CASSLDSGDTDTQYF. As DNA, the CDR3 is TGCGCCAGCAGCTTGGACAGCGGGGACACAGATACGCAGTATTTT. The V gene is TRBV5-1, the J gene TRBJ2-3; TRBD2 aligns across 7 bases. The CDR3 sequence is 15 residues long. V was clipped by 0 bases and J by 2 bases; unmatched bases: 3. Per germline, CDR1 SGHRS and CDR2 YFSETQ.

The chain uses TRBV27 and TRBJ2-7; the D is unclear. This CDR3 is 13 amino acids long. CDR1 MNHEY and CDR2 SMNVEV come from the germline V gene (reference sequence). V was pared by 3 bases and J by 0 bases, with 6 bases between. CDR3 amino acids: CASSLGYSYEQYF. Written as DNA, the CDR3 is TGTGCCAGCAGTTTGGGCTACTCCTACGAGCAGTACTTC.

The chain combines TRBV5-1 with TRBJ2-1; 9 bases are shared with TRBD2. Germline V gene lookup returns CDR1 SGHRS and CDR2 YFSETQ. The CDR3 is 15 amino acids. The ends lost 4 bases at V and 6 bases at J; junction bases unmatched: 8. The CDR3 DNA sequence: TGCGCCAGCAGCCCACCGGGACTAGCTCCCAATGAGCAGTTCTTC. This translates into CASSPPGLAPNEQFF.

The rearrangement joins TRBV7-9 to TRBJ1-2; no firm D call. The V and J ends lost 5 bases and 5 bases respectively, with 12 bases between them. CDR1 SEHNR and CDR2 FQNEAQ come from the germline V gene (reference sequence). The CDR3 has 13 residues. The CDR3 is CASSPDGSYGYTF. In DNA form, the CDR3 reads TGTGCCAGCAGCCCGGACGGATCTTATGGCTACACCTTC.

This clone appeared once. The J gene is TRBJ2-5, the V gene TRBV9, with D maybe TRBD1 (6 bases). The V end lost 3 bases, the J end lost 1 base, and 10 bases lay between the germline ends. CDR1 and CDR2 from the germline V gene are SGDLS and YYNGEE. This CDR3 is built from 14 residues. The CDR3 region has the DNA TGTGCCAGCAGCGGTACAGGGTTCCAAGAGACCCAGTACTTC. It is translated as CASSGTGFQETQYF.

This clone was seen just once. The V and J genes are TRBV27 and TRBJ2-7; either TRBD1 or TRBD2 may supply D (6 bases each). Germline CDR1 and CDR2: MNHEY and SMNVEV (reference sequence). The CDR3 contains 15 residues. The V end was cut by 5 bases, the J end by 2 bases, with 16 bases between. The CDR3 here is CASSIAGGRAYEQYF. The CDR3 coding sequence is TGTGCCAGCAGTATCGCCGGGGGCCGAGCCTACGAGCAGTACTTC.